These T cell receptor beta chains were read from a single sample in a study of spatial heterogeneity in lung cancer. Each CDR3 protein is one row after TCRdb ran MiXCR on the 5' RACE reads. Seen here are roughly 79,000 distinct CDR3 sequences, 7% to 9% observed once, and the top ten hold about 6.8%. The sequenced sample was PBMCs, obtained at surgery. The receptor set was obtained from a male donor with early-stage non-small cell lung cancer. Both conserved end residues are part of each CDR3. A D gene is named only where the DNA matches it firmly. Clone size is stated in some rows and not others, as once, few, many or a class when expanded.

j_call: TRBJ2-5
d_call: NA
clone_size: few
v_call: TRBV2
cdr3_nt: TGTGCCAGCAGTTCTTCCCGGGCCCGGGGAGAGACCCAGTACTTC
cdr3_aa: CASSSSRARGETQYF

j_call: TRBJ2-2
d_call: NA
clone_size: NA
v_call: TRBV18
cdr3_nt: TGTGCCAGCTCACCGGGTCCCCTTGAGCTGTTTTTT
cdr3_aa: CASSPGPLELFF

j_call: TRBJ2-3
d_call: TRBD1
clone_size: NA
v_call: TRBV19
cdr3_nt: TGTGCCAGTAGTATCGGACAGGGGGCGGCAGATACGCAGTATTTT
cdr3_aa: CASSIGQGAADTQYF

j_call: TRBJ1-6
d_call: NA
clone_size: many
v_call: TRBV5-6
cdr3_nt: TGTGCCAGCAGCCCGGGCGCGGGGGTCGGACACCACTTT
cdr3_aa: CASSPGAGVGHHF

j_call: TRBJ1-1
d_call: NA
clone_size: NA
v_call: TRBV19
cdr3_nt: TGTGCCAGTAGTATTGGGTTGGGGGCCCTGAACACTGAAGCTTTCTTT
cdr3_aa: CASSIGLGALNTEAFF

j_call: TRBJ2-3
d_call: NA
clone_size: few
v_call: TRBV6-5
cdr3_nt: TGTGCCAGCAGTATGGCAGATACGCAGTATTTT
cdr3_aa: CASSMADTQYF

j_call: TRBJ2-2
d_call: NA
clone_size: NA
v_call: TRBV5-1
cdr3_nt: TGCGCCAGCAGCCCGGGGACCTTCACCGGGGAGCTGTTTTTT
cdr3_aa: CASSPGTFTGELFF

j_call: TRBJ2-2
d_call: NA
clone_size: many
v_call: TRBV18
cdr3_nt: TGTGCCAGCTCACCACGGCGAGGTGGGGACACCGGGGAGCTGTTTTTT
cdr3_aa: CASSPRRGGDTGELFF

j_call: TRBJ2-4
d_call: NA
clone_size: many
v_call: TRBV5-5
cdr3_nt: TGTGCCAGCAGCTTGGAGTGGCCGATAGCCAAAAACATTCAGTACTTC
cdr3_aa: CASSLEWPIAKNIQYF

j_call: TRBJ1-2
d_call: TRBD1
clone_size: NA
v_call: TRBV5-5
cdr3_nt: TGTGCCAGCAGCCCGTTGGACAGGGATAACTATGGCTACACCTTC
cdr3_aa: CASSPLDRDNYGYTF

j_call: TRBJ1-5
d_call: TRBD1
clone_size: few
v_call: TRBV2
cdr3_nt: TGTGCCAGCACCAGGGACAGCGGCATTTATCAGCCCCAGCATTTT
cdr3_aa: CASTRDSGIYQPQHF

j_call: TRBJ2-7
d_call: TRBD1
clone_size: NA
v_call: TRBV12-3/TRBV12-4
cdr3_nt: TGTGCCAGCAGTCTGCGACAGGGCCCTACGAAGCAGTACTTC
cdr3_aa: CASSLRQGPTKQYF

j_call: TRBJ2-7
d_call: NA
clone_size: many
v_call: TRBV29-1
cdr3_nt: TGCAGCGTTCTCCAAAGCAGGTTCTACGAGCAGTACTTC
cdr3_aa: CSVLQSRFYEQYF

j_call: TRBJ2-1
d_call: NA
clone_size: many
v_call: TRBV11-1
cdr3_nt: TGTGCCAGCAGGGGCCCCGACTACAATGAGCAGTTCTTC
cdr3_aa: CASRGPDYNEQFF

j_call: TRBJ2-7
d_call: TRBD1
clone_size: many
v_call: TRBV9
cdr3_nt: TGTGCCAGCAGCGTAGAGGGGACAGGGGGCGACGAGCAGTACTTC
cdr3_aa: CASSVEGTGGDEQYF

j_call: TRBJ2-1
d_call: NA
clone_size: NA
v_call: TRBV18
cdr3_nt: TGTGCCAGCTCACCATGGGGGTTTGAGCAGTTCTTC
cdr3_aa: CASSPWGFEQFF

j_call: TRBJ2-7
d_call: TRBD1
clone_size: NA
v_call: TRBV20-1
cdr3_nt: TGCAGTGCTCAACCATCTGACAGGGCTAAAAGCTACGAGCAGTACTTC
cdr3_aa: CSAQPSDRAKSYEQYF

j_call: TRBJ2-2
d_call: NA
clone_size: NA
v_call: TRBV6-5
cdr3_nt: TGTGCCAGCAGTTACTCCTACACCGGGGAGCTGTTTTTT
cdr3_aa: CASSYSYTGELFF

j_call: TRBJ2-5
d_call: NA
clone_size: many
v_call: TRBV29-1
cdr3_nt: TGCAGCGTTTCTGGCCAAGAGACCCAGTACTTC
cdr3_aa: CSVSGQETQYF

j_call: TRBJ1-1
d_call: NA
clone_size: many
v_call: TRBV29-1
cdr3_nt: TGCAGCGTTTACAAAGGCCCTGAAGCTTTCTTT
cdr3_aa: CSVYKGPEAFF

j_call: TRBJ1-1
d_call: NA
clone_size: many
v_call: TRBV6-1
cdr3_nt: TGTGCCAGCAGTGAATACATGGGCACTGAAGCTTTCTTT
cdr3_aa: CASSEYMGTEAFF

j_call: TRBJ1-6
d_call: NA
clone_size: NA
v_call: TRBV3-1
cdr3_nt: TGTGCCAGCAGTTGGGGGCCCTCGGGAGGTAATTCACCCCTCTACTTT
cdr3_aa: CASSWGPSGGNSPLYF

j_call: TRBJ2-6
d_call: NA
clone_size: few
v_call: TRBV19
cdr3_nt: TGTGCCAGCTCTGGGGCCAACGTCCTGACTTTC
cdr3_aa: CASSGANVLTF

j_call: TRBJ2-7
d_call: NA
clone_size: NA
v_call: TRBV20-1
cdr3_nt: TGCAGTGCTAGATATAGCGGAACCTACGAGCAGTACTTC
cdr3_aa: CSARYSGTYEQYF

j_call: TRBJ2-2
d_call: TRBD1
clone_size: NA
v_call: TRBV6-5
cdr3_nt: TGTGCCAGCAGTACAGTCCCGGGACAGGGGTATACGTTGGCCACCGGGGAGCTGTTTTTT
cdr3_aa: CASSTVPGQGYTLATGELFF

j_call: TRBJ2-1
d_call: TRBD2
clone_size: NA
v_call: TRBV30
cdr3_nt: TGTGCCTGGAGTGAAGGGACTAGCAATGAGCAGTTCTTC
cdr3_aa: CAWSEGTSNEQFF

j_call: TRBJ2-5
d_call: NA
clone_size: few
v_call: TRBV2
cdr3_nt: TGTGCCAGCAGTGAAGTAGAGACCCAGTACTTC
cdr3_aa: CASSEVETQYF

j_call: TRBJ2-2
d_call: NA
clone_size: NA
v_call: TRBV6-2/TRBV6-3
cdr3_nt: TGTGCCAGCACCCCGTTTATGATAGGGGGAACCGGGGAGCTGTTTTTT
cdr3_aa: CASTPFMIGGTGELFF

j_call: TRBJ1-2
d_call: NA
clone_size: NA
v_call: TRBV2
cdr3_nt: TGTGCCAGCAGGGGGGACAACCGACTCTATGGCTACACCTTC
cdr3_aa: CASRGDNRLYGYTF

j_call: TRBJ1-4
d_call: NA
clone_size: NA
v_call: TRBV19
cdr3_nt: TGTGCCAGTAGTCCTCTGGGCGGGGGTAATGAAAAACTGTTTTTT
cdr3_aa: CASSPLGGGNEKLFF

j_call: TRBJ2-3
d_call: NA
clone_size: many
v_call: TRBV11-3
cdr3_nt: TGTGCCAGCAGCTCGCTGGACCGAACAGATACGCAGTATTTT
cdr3_aa: CASSSLDRTDTQYF

j_call: TRBJ1-5
d_call: TRBD1
clone_size: few
v_call: TRBV4-2
cdr3_nt: TGTGCCAGCAGCCAAGATCGGGACAGGGGAAATCAGCCCCAGCATTTT
cdr3_aa: CASSQDRDRGNQPQHF

j_call: TRBJ2-7
d_call: NA
clone_size: many
v_call: TRBV2
cdr3_nt: TGTGCCAGCAGTCAGGACGGCTCCTACGAGCAGTACTTC
cdr3_aa: CASSQDGSYEQYF

j_call: TRBJ2-5
d_call: NA
clone_size: few
v_call: TRBV14
cdr3_nt: TGTGCCAGCAGCCAATGGGGTTGGCAAGAGACCCAGTACTTC
cdr3_aa: CASSQWGWQETQYF

j_call: TRBJ2-3
d_call: NA
clone_size: many
v_call: TRBV18
cdr3_nt: TGTGCCAGCTCAGTTGCGATATCCCTAGACGGGTCAGATACGCAGTATTTT
cdr3_aa: CASSVAISLDGSDTQYF

j_call: TRBJ2-7
d_call: NA
clone_size: few
v_call: TRBV11-3
cdr3_nt: TGTGCCAGCAGCTTGACAGGCTACGAGCAGTACTTC
cdr3_aa: CASSLTGYEQYF

j_call: TRBJ2-5
d_call: NA
clone_size: NA
v_call: TRBV3-1
cdr3_nt: TGTGCCAGCAGCCAAGGGGTGGAGACCCAGTACTTC
cdr3_aa: CASSQGVETQYF

j_call: TRBJ1-1
d_call: NA
clone_size: many
v_call: TRBV12-3/TRBV12-4
cdr3_nt: TGCGCTACTTCCCGCGGGACTGAAGCTTTCTTT
cdr3_aa: CATSRGTEAFF

j_call: TRBJ1-5
d_call: TRBD1
clone_size: NA
v_call: TRBV18
cdr3_nt: TGTGCCAGCTCACCGACAGGGGAGAATCAGCCCCAGCATTTT
cdr3_aa: CASSPTGENQPQHF

j_call: TRBJ2-1
d_call: TRBD2
clone_size: few
v_call: TRBV5-1
cdr3_nt: TGCGCCAGCAGCTTGGTTAGCGGGAGCGACAATGAGCAGTTCTTC
cdr3_aa: CASSLVSGSDNEQFF

j_call: TRBJ2-3
d_call: NA
clone_size: many
v_call: TRBV20-1
cdr3_nt: TGCAGTGCTACCCCCCAAGTCGGGAACCCAGATACGCAGTATTTT
cdr3_aa: CSATPQVGNPDTQYF

j_call: TRBJ1-2
d_call: NA
clone_size: NA
v_call: TRBV5-6
cdr3_nt: TGTGCCAGCAGCTTGGGTCCCAGTTCCTATGGCTACACCTTC
cdr3_aa: CASSLGPSSYGYTF

j_call: TRBJ2-5
d_call: TRBD2
clone_size: many
v_call: TRBV5-1
cdr3_nt: TGCGCCAGCTCCGAGCGGGATGGGTTCGGGGAGACCCAGTACTTC
cdr3_aa: CASSERDGFGETQYF

j_call: TRBJ2-3
d_call: NA
clone_size: many
v_call: TRBV5-4
cdr3_nt: TGTGCCAGCAGCTTGGAACGAGGAACAGATACGCAGTATTTT
cdr3_aa: CASSLERGTDTQYF

j_call: TRBJ2-1
d_call: NA
clone_size: many
v_call: TRBV2
cdr3_nt: TGTGCCAGCCTTCAGGCTAAACCCTCCTACAATGAGCAGTTCTTC
cdr3_aa: CASLQAKPSYNEQFF

j_call: TRBJ2-2
d_call: TRBD2
clone_size: few
v_call: TRBV5-4
cdr3_nt: TGTGCCAGCAGCCCGGGACTAGCGGGAGCGCACGGGGAGCTGTTTTTT
cdr3_aa: CASSPGLAGAHGELFF

j_call: TRBJ1-1
d_call: NA
clone_size: many
v_call: TRBV28
cdr3_nt: TGTGCCAGCAGTTTTAAGATTAACACTGAAGCTTTCTTT
cdr3_aa: CASSFKINTEAFF

j_call: TRBJ2-1
d_call: NA
clone_size: NA
v_call: TRBV6-5
cdr3_nt: TGTGCCAGCTCCCCCAACGGCGGAGCAGGCTACAATGAGCAGTTCTTC
cdr3_aa: CASSPNGGAGYNEQFF

j_call: TRBJ1-2
d_call: NA
clone_size: many
v_call: TRBV30
cdr3_nt: TGTGCCTGGAGTGTACAGCCAGGGGCCAACTATGGCTACACCTTC
cdr3_aa: CAWSVQPGANYGYTF

j_call: TRBJ1-1
d_call: NA
clone_size: many
v_call: TRBV11-2
cdr3_nt: TGTGCCAGCACCCCGCCGGGATTTGAAGCTTTCTTT
cdr3_aa: CASTPPGFEAFF

j_call: TRBJ1-1
d_call: NA
clone_size: few
v_call: TRBV5-1
cdr3_nt: TGCGCCAGCAGCTTGGTTGGGACGGCTATGAACACTGAAGCTTCCTTT
cdr3_aa: CASSLVGTAMNTEASF

j_call: TRBJ2-2
d_call: NA
clone_size: few
v_call: TRBV12-3/TRBV12-4
cdr3_nt: TGTGCCAGCAGTGTACTGAACACCGGGGAGCTGTTTTTT
cdr3_aa: CASSVLNTGELFF

j_call: TRBJ2-5
d_call: TRBD2
clone_size: few
v_call: TRBV5-1
cdr3_nt: TGCGCCAGCAGGATACAGAATACCGGGACTAGCGGGAGAGGTGGAGAGACCCAGTACTTC
cdr3_aa: CASRIQNTGTSGRGGETQYF

j_call: TRBJ2-3
d_call: NA
clone_size: NA
v_call: TRBV20-1
cdr3_nt: TGCAGTGCTAGATTTCCGAGCACAGATACGCAGTATTTT
cdr3_aa: CSARFPSTDTQYF

j_call: TRBJ2-2
d_call: NA
clone_size: many
v_call: TRBV9
cdr3_nt: TGTGCCAGCAGGAGACGGACTAACACCGGGGAGCTGTTTTTT
cdr3_aa: CASRRRTNTGELFF

j_call: TRBJ1-1
d_call: NA
clone_size: many
v_call: TRBV18
cdr3_nt: TGTGCCAGCTCGAGGGACACCTTGAACACTGAAGCTTTCTTT
cdr3_aa: CASSRDTLNTEAFF

j_call: TRBJ2-7
d_call: TRBD1
clone_size: many
v_call: TRBV2
cdr3_nt: TGTGCCAGCAGTGAAGCGTCGGGACAGTCCTACGAGCAGTACTTC
cdr3_aa: CASSEASGQSYEQYF